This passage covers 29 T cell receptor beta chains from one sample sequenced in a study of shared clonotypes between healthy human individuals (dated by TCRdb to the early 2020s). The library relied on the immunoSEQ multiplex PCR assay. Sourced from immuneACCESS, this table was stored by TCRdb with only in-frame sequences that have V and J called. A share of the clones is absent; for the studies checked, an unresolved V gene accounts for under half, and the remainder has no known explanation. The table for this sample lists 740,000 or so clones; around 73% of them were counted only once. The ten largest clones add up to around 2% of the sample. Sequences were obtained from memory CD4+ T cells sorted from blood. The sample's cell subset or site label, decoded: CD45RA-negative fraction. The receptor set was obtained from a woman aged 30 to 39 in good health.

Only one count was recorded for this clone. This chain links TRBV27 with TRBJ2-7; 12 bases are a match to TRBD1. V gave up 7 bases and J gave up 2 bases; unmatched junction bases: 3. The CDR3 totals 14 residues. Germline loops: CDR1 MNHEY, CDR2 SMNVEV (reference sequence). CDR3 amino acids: CASIGTGGTYEQYF. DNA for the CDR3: TGTGCCAGCATCGGGACAGGGGGCACCTACGAGCAGTACTTC.

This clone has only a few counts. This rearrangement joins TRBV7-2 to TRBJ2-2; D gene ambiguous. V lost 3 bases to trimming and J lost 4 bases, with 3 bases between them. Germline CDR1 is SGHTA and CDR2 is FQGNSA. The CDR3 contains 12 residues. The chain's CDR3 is CASSLGTGELFF. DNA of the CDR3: TGTGCCAGCAGCTTGGGCACCGGGGAGCTGTTTTTT.

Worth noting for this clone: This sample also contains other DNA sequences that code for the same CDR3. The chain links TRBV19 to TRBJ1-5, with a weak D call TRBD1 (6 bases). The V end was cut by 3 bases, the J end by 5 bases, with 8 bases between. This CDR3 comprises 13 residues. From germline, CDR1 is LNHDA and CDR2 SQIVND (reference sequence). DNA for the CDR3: TGTGCCAGTAGTATCGCAGGGGATCAGCCCCAGCATTTT. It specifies CASSIAGDQPQHF.

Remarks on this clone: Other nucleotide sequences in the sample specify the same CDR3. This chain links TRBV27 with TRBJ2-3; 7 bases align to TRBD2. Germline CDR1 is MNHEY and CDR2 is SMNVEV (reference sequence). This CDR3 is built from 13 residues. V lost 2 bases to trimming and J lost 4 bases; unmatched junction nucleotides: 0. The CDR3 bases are TGTGCCAGCAGTTTACTAGCGGCAGATACGCAGTATTTT. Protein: CASSLLAADTQYF.

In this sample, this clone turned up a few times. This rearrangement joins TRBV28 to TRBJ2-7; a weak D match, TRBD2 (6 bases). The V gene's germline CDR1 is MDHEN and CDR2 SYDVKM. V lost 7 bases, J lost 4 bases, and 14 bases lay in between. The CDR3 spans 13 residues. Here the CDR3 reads CASTKTSPYEQYF. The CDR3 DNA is TGTGCCAGCACCAAGACTAGTCCGTACGAGCAGTACTTC.

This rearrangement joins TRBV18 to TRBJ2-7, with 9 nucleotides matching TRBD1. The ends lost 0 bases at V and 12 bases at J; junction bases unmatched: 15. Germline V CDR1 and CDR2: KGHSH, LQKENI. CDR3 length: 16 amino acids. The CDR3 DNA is TGTGCCAGCTCACCACCGGTGGATGCGACAGGGGGGTTGCGGTACTTC. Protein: CASSPPVDATGGLRYF.

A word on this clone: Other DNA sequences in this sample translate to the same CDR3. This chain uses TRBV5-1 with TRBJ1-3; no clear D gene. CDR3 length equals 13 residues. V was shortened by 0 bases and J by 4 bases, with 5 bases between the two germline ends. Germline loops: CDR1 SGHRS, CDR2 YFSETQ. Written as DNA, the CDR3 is TGCGCCAGCAGCTTGGGTACGGGAAACACCATATATTTT. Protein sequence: CASSLGTGNTIYF.

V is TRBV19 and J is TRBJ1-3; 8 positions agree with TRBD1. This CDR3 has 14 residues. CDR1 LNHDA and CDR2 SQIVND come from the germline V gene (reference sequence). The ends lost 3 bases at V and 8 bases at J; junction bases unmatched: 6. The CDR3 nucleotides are TGTGCCAGTAGTATCCGGACAGGGTTGGACACCATATATTTT. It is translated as CASSIRTGLDTIYF.

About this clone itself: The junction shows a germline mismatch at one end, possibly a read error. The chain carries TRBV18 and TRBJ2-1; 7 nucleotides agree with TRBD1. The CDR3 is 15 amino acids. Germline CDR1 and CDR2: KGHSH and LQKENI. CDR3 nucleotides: TGTGCCAGCTCACCACAGACAGGGCGGTACAGTGAGCAGTTCTTC. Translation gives CASSPQTGRYSEQFF.

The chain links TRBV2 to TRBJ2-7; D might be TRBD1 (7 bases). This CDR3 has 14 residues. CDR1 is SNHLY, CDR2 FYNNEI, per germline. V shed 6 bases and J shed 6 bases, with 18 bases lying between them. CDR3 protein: CASRFGGGRFEQYF. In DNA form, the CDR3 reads TGTGCCAGCAGGTTCGGAGGGGGCCGTTTCGAGCAGTACTTC.

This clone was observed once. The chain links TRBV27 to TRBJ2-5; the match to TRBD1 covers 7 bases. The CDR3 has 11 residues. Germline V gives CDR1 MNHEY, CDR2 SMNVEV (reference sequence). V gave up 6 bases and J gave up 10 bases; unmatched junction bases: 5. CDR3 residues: CASRNRGSQYF. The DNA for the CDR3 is TGTGCCAGCAGGAACAGGGGAAGCCAGTACTTC.

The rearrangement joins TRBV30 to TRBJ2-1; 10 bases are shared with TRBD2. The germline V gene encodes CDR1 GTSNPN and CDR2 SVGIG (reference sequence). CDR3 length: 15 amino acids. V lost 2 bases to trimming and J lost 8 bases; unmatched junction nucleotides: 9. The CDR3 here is CAWSRLAGAFDEQFF. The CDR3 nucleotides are TGTGCCTGGAGTCGGCTAGCGGGAGCCTTCGATGAGCAGTTCTTC.

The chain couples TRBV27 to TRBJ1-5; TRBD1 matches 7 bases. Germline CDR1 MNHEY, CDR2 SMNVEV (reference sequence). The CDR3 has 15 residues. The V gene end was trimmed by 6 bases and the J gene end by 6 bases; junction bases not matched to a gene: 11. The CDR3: CASRPYRQGSQPQHF. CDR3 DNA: TGTGCCAGCAGGCCCTACCGACAGGGAAGTCAGCCCCAGCATTTT.

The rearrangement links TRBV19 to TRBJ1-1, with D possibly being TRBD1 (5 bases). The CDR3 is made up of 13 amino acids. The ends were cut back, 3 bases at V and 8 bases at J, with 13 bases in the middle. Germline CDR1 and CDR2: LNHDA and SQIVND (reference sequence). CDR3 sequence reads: CASSIGGDSEAFF. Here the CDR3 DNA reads TGTGCCAGTAGTATTGGGGGAGATAGCGAAGCTTTCTTT.

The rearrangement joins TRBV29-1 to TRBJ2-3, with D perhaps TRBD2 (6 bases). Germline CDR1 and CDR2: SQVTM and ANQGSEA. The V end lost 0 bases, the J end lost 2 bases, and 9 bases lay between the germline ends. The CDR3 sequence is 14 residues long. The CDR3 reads CSVEEGGTTDTQYF. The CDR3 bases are TGCAGCGTTGAAGAGGGCGGGACCACAGATACGCAGTATTTT.

The CDR3 DNA sequence: TGTGCCAGTAGTATTATCCGGGAGAGGAGAAACATTCAGTACTTC. It yields the protein CASSIIRERRNIQYF. The chain links TRBV19 to TRBJ2-4, with D possibly TRBD2 on 6 matching bases. CDR3 length equals 15 residues. CDR1 is LNHDA and CDR2 is SQIVND in the germline V gene (reference sequence). Deletions cut 3 bases from V and 6 bases from J, with 15 bases between.

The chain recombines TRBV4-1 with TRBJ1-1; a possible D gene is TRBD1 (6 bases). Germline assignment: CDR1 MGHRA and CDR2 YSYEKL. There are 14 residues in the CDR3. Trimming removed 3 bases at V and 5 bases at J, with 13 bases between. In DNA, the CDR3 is TGCGCCAGCAGCCATCCTGGGGGCAGGACTGAAGCTTTCTTT. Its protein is CASSHPGGRTEAFF.

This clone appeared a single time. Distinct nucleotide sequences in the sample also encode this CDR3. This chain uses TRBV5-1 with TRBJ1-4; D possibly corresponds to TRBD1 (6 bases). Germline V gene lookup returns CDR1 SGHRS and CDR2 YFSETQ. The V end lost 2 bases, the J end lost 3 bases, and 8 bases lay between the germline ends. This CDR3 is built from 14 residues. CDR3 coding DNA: TGCGCCAGCAGCTTAGGACAGTCTAATGAAAAACTGTTTTTT. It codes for CASSLGQSNEKLFF.

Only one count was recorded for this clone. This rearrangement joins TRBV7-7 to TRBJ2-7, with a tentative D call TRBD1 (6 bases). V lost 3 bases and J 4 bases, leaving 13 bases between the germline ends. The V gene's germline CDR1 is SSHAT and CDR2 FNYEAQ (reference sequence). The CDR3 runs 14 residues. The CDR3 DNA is TGTGCCAGCAGCTTGGAAGGGGGTTCTTACGAGCAGTACTTC. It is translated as CASSLEGGSYEQYF.

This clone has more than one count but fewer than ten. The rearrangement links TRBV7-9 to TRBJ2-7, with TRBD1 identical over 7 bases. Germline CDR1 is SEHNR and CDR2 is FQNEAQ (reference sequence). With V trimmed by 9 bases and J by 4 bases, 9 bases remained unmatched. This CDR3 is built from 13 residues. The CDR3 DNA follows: TGTGCCAGACCGCCGGGACAGTTATACGAGCAGTACTTC. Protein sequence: CARPPGQLYEQYF.

The CDR3 nucleotides read TGTGCCAGCAGCGCGGGGCTTCAAGAGACCCAGTACTTC. As protein: CASSAGLQETQYF. The chain joins TRBV5-6 to TRBJ2-5; D perhaps matches TRBD2 (6 bases). There are 13 residues in the CDR3. Per the germline V gene, CDR1 is SGHDT and CDR2 is YYEEEE. With 4 bases removed from V and 2 bases from J, the gap between germline ends came to 9 bases. The full variable domain, completed using reference TRBV5-6 and TRBJ2-5, is DAGVTQSPTHLIKTRGQQVTLRCSPKSGHDTVSWYQQALGQGPQFIFQYYEEEERQRGNFPDRFSGHQFPNYSSELNVNALLLGDSALYLCASSAGLQETQYFGPGTRLLVL.

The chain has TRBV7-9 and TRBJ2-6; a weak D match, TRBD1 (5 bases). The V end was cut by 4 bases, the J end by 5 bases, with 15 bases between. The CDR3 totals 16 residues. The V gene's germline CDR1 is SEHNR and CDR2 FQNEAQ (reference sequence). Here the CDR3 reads CASSSGRQSRANVLTF. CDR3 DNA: TGTGCCAGCAGCTCAGGGCGACAAAGTCGGGCCAACGTCCTGACTTTC.

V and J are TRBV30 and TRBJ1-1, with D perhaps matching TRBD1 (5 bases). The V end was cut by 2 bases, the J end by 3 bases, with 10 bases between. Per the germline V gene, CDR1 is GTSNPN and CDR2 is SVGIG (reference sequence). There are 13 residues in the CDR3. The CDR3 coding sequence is TGTGCCTGGAGTTTGGGGCCGGACACTGAAGCTTTCTTT. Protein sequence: CAWSLGPDTEAFF.

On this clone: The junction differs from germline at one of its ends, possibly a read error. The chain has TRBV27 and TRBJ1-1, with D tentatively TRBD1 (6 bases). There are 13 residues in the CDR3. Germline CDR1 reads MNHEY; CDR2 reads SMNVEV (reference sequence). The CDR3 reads CATRRDTVTGAFF. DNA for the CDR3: TGTGCCACCCGCCGGGACACCGTGACTGGAGCTTTCTTT.

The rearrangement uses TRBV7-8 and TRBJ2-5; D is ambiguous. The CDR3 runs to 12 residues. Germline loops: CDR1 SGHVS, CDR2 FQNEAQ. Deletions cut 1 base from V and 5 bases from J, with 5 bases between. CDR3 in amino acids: CASSLDGETQYF. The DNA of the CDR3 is TGTGCCAGCAGCTTAGATGGGGAGACCCAGTACTTC.

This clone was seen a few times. The CDR3 DNA reads TGCAGCGTTCGAGGGGGCCCCAATCAGCCCCAGCATTTT. Residues: CSVRGGPNQPQHF. V usage is TRBV29-1 and J usage is TRBJ1-5; 7 bases line up with TRBD1. The germline gives CDR1 SQVTM, CDR2 ANQGSEA. The CDR3 runs 13 residues. The V segment lost 5 bases and the J segment 3 bases; nucleotides outside the gene matches: 4.

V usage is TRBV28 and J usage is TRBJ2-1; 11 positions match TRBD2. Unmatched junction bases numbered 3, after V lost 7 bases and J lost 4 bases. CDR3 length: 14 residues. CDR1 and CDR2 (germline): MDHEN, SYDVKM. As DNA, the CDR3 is TGTGCCAGCAATATAGCGGGAGGGTACAATGAGCAGTTCTTC. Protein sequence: CASNIAGGYNEQFF.

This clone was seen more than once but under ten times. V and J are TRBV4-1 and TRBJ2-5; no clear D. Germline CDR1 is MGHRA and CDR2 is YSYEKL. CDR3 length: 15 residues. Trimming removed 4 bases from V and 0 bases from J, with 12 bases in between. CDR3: CASSPGPMYQETQYF. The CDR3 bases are TGCGCCAGCAGCCCTGGACCAATGTACCAAGAGACCCAGTACTTC.

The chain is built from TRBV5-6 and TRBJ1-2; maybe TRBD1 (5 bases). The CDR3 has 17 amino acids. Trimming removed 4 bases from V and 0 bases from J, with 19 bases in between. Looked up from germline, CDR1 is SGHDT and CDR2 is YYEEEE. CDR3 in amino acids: CASSPAGYGSANYGYTF. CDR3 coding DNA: TGTGCCAGCAGCCCAGCAGGGTACGGGTCGGCTAACTATGGCTACACCTTC.